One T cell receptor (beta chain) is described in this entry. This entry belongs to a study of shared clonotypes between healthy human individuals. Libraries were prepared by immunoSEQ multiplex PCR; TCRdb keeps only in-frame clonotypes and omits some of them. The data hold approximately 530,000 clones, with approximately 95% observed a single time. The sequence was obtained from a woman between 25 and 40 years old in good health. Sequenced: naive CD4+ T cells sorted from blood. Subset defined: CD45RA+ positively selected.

CDR3 loop: CASGRGGTETQYF. The CDR3 nucleotides are TGTGCCAGCGGCCGGGGGGGTACCGAGACCCAGTACTTC. V usage is TRBV7-2 and J usage is TRBJ2-5; TRBD2 matches 8 bases. Germline loops: CDR1 SGHTA, CDR2 FQGNSA. The CDR3 is made up of 13 amino acids. Unmatched junction bases numbered 7, after V lost 8 bases and J lost 5 bases.